This T cell receptor beta chain was profiled in a study of T cell responses to AZD1222 COVID-19 vaccine (dated by TCRdb to the early 2020s). Background on the whole study: TCR sequencing covered over 230 trial participants: 207 given two doses of AZD1222 and approximately 25 given two doses of MenACWY control vaccine. Enrollment into the trials was organized by age into subgroups of 18-55, 56-69 and 70-plus years, and those subgroups contained roughly 150, 30 and 60 TCR-sequenced participants, respectively.

Interpreted using the paper, the time point label stands for: about 28 days (+/-7) after the second vaccine dose. AZD1222 recipients whose second dose came at about 4 weeks and those whose second dose came at about 12 weeks were combined into one group, since spike-specific TCR depth and breadth did not differ between the two schedules. Vaccinee samples were obtained from the UK trials COV001 and COV002, which included a single-blind randomized controlled phase 2/3 trial of AZD1222 (ChAdOx1 nCoV-19) in healthy adults. For TCRbeta chain sequencing, PBMC samples were collected from trial participants at day 0 and at day 28 after the second dose. The CDR3 regions of human TCRbeta chains were analyzed by immunosequencing. As for the authors' bioinformatics: Repertoire TCRs were matched against a reference library of SARS-CoV-2-specific TCRs generated with the MIRA antigen-specificity platform. Breadth was defined as the fraction of unique TCRs that were SARS-CoV-2-associated, and depth was defined as the fraction of total T cells that were SARS-CoV-2-associated. Using the MIRA data, each spike-specific TCR was assigned both to the spike region to which the TCR was reactive and to a CD4 or CD8 class. Log10-transformed breadth and depth values were compared by one-way ANOVA with Sidak's multiple comparisons tests. TCRdb retrieved this table from immuneACCESS and kept in-frame rearrangements only. Not all clones are present; in checked studies, unresolved V genes account for under half, and no reason is known for the remainder. The V and J calls and clone size come from that table; D and trimming were worked out from the DNA. The sample profile shows roughly 70,000 clones; 83% of them were found once. The ten largest make up about 6.5% of the sample.

This clone has only a few counts. This receptor's antigen is unknown. No much larger clonotype is one base removed from it; base qualities were not supplied. V drops 2 bases and J drops 6 bases, leaving 13 bases in between. The CDR3 runs 14 amino acids, cysteine and phenylalanine included. CDR3 DNA only is kept here, 42 bases in frame from base 1. In the germline V gene, CDR1 corresponds to SGHRS and CDR2 to YFSETQ. Points the paper makes about the study in general: CD4 TCRs associated with the vaccine covered the entire spike protein, and the dominant responses were in regions 160-218 and 743-854. Conclusions about previously exposed vaccinees are limited, since just six or seven AZD1222 recipients were seropositive for SARS-CoV-2 at baseline. Most participants were white British and females outnumbered males, and the authors suggested that clonal diversity may have been underestimated. In the small 56-69-year group, the increase in depth fell short of significance, most likely because of low power. A significant rise in spike-specific TCR breadth and depth was observed after two AZD1222 doses relative to day 0 and relative to MenACWY recipients. Reportedly, close to half of the unique spike-specific TCRs recognized epitopes lying outside the regions that are mutated in the B.1.351 and B.1.1.7 variants. Because no day 14 peak-response samples were available, repertoires were characterized only after the peak T cell response.

This receptor chain uses TRBV5-1 and TRBJ2-3; the D gene remains uncertain. The TCR originated in an adult who received the AZD1222 COVID-19 vaccine. The sample in question was peripheral blood, obtained 28 days after the second AZD1222 dose. The CDR3 has the sequence CASSFSRTADTQYF. The DNA reads TGCGCCAGCAGCTTCAGTAGGACGGCGGATACGCAGTATTTT.